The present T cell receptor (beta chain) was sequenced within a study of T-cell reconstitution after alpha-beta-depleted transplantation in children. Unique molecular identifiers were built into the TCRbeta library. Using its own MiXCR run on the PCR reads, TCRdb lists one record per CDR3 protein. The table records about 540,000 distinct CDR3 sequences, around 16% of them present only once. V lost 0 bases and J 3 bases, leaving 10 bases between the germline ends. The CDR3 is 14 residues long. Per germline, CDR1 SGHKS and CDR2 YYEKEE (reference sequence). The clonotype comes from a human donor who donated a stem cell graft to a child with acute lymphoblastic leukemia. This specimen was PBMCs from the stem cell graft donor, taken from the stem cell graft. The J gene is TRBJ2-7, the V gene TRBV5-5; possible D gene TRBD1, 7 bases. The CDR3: CASSLGGTVYEQYF. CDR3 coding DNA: TGTGCCAGCAGCTTGGGCGGGACAGTCTACGAGCAGTACTTC. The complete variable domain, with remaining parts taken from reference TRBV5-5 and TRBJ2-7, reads DAGVTQSPTHLIKTRGQQVTLRCSPISGHKSVSWYQQVLGQGPQFIFQYYEKEERGRGNFPDRFSARQFPNYSSELNVNALLLGDSALYLCASSLGGTVYEQYFGPGTRLTVT.